The 32 T cell receptor beta chains below were found in one sample sequenced in a study of T cells expressing NK-cell markers. For each CDR3 protein, TCRdb gives one entry from its re-call of the 5' RACE reads, without DNA. This sample's table reports 400,000 to 550,000 distinct CDR3 sequences. Material: blood T cells: a sorted CD56 or NKG2C T cell subset, CD4+ or CD8+ T cells, or bulk PBMC T cells (not recorded which). The receptors derive from a woman aged 18-70 years in good health.

This chain's CDR3 is CASSFIRLAGVPYNEQFF. The chain recombines TRBV11-2 with TRBJ2-1; TCRdb proposes TRBD2, but this gene call is untestable without DNA. Germline lookup yields CDR1 SGHAT and CDR2 FQNNGV. The CDR3 consists of 18 residues. The full variable domain, completed using reference TRBV11-2 and TRBJ2-1, is EAGVAQSPRYKIIEKRQSVAFWCNPISGHATLYWYQQILGQGPKLLIQFQNNGVVDDSQLPKDRFSAERLKGVDSTLKIQPAKLEDSAVYLCASSFIRLAGVPYNEQFFGPGTRLTVL.

The rearrangement joins TRBV29-1 to TRBJ2-7; checking the TCRdb D call of TRBD1 is not possible without DNA. The germline V gene has CDR1 SQVTM and CDR2 ANQGSEA. This CDR3 region has 14 residues. The CDR3 loop is CSVRQGDSAYEQYF.

The V and J genes are TRBV6-2 or TRBV6-3 and TRBJ2-7; TCRdb reports TRBD1, a call that lacks DNA to check it against. This CDR3 comprises 15 residues. The germline V gene encodes CDR1 MNHEY and CDR2 SVGEGT. The chain's CDR3 is CASSWGIGSSYEQYF.

The J gene is TRBJ1-6, the V gene TRBV12-3 or TRBV12-4; TCRdb returns TRBD1, unconfirmable since there is no DNA. The length of the CDR3 is 15 residues. The CDR3 protein is CASSLGSGPYSPLHF.

The chain couples TRBV28 to TRBJ2-5. The germline gives CDR1 MDHEN, CDR2 SYDVKM. CDR3 length: 13 residues. The CDR3 protein is CASRFLGKETQYF.

The genes are TRBV19 and TRBJ2-1. In germline, CDR1 is LNHDA, CDR2 SQIVND (reference sequence). The CDR3 has 14 amino acids. The CDR3 sequence is CASSILEIDNEQFF.

V and J are TRBV10-2 and TRBJ2-1; TCRdb indicates TRBD2, and absent DNA this call remains unverified. This CDR3 is 15 amino acids long. Germline V CDR1 and CDR2: WSHSY, SAAADI. The CDR3 is CASSESTGTSGEQFF.

This sequence joins TRBV7-7 and TRBJ2-3; the D call of TRBD2 rests on TCRdb alone, since no DNA is present to check it. Germline CDR1 SSHAT, CDR2 FNYEAQ (reference sequence). CDR3 length equals 16 residues. The CDR3 region is CASSSPGLAATDTQYF. Supplemented by reference TRBV7-7 and TRBJ2-3, the full variable domain reads GAGVSQSPRYKVTKRGQDVTLRCDPISSHATLYWYQQALGQGPEFLTYFNYEAQPDKSGLPSDRFSAERPEGSISTLTIQRTEQRDSAMYRCASSSPGLAATDTQYFGPGTRLTVL.

This chain connects TRBV6-1 to TRBJ1-2. Germline lookup yields CDR1 MNHNS and CDR2 SASEGT. This CDR3 is 15 amino acids long. The CDR3 spells CASSLGLESNYGYTF.

V is TRBV10-1 and J is TRBJ1-6; TCRdb's assignment of TRBD1 cannot be checked, as there is no DNA. Germline V gene lookup returns CDR1 WNHNN and CDR2 SYGVQD (reference sequence). The CDR3 sequence is 14 residues long. CDR3 residues: CASSADRVYSPLHF.

The V call is TRBV2, the J call TRBJ2-7. The CDR3 covers 14 residues. Germline loops: CDR1 SNHLY, CDR2 FYNNEI. CDR3 sequence: CASSEANRLYEQYF.

J is TRBJ2-1 and V is TRBV7-8. The CDR3 contains 13 residues. Germline V gene data show CDR1 as SGHVS and CDR2 as FQNEAQ. CDR3: CASSLGINNEQFF. The whole variable domain, filled in from reference TRBV7-8 and TRBJ2-1, reads GAGVSQSPRYKVAKRGQDVALRCDPISGHVSLFWYQQALGQGPEFLTYFQNEAQLDKSGLPSDRFFAERPEGSVSTLKIQRTQQEDSAVYLCASSLGINNEQFFGPGTRLTVL.

The chain combines TRBV11-2 with TRBJ1-1; TCRdb gives TRBD1 as the D gene, but with no DNA this cannot be confirmed. CDR3 length: 14 residues. Germline V gene lookup returns CDR1 SGHAT and CDR2 FQNNGV. The CDR3: CASSFRTGTTEAFF.

The chain joins TRBV5-1 to TRBJ1-1; there is no DNA to check the TCRdb D call of TRBD1. CDR3 length equals 13 residues. Germline V lookup: CDR1 SGHRS, CDR2 YFSETQ. The chain's CDR3 is CASSLDPQGEAFF.

The gene calls are TRBV20-1 and TRBJ2-7. The CDR3 sequence is 13 residues long. Germline loops: CDR1 DFQATT, CDR2 SNEGSKA (reference sequence). This CDR3 is CSAREDSSYEQYF.

J is TRBJ1-5 and V is TRBV4-3. Germline assignment: CDR1 LGHNA and CDR2 YSLEER. The CDR3 has 15 amino acids. The CDR3 protein is CASSQRAGYNQPQHF.

The genes are TRBV27 and TRBJ2-7; the D gene TCRdb calls, TRBD1, cannot be checked with no DNA. Looked up from germline, CDR1 is MNHEY and CDR2 is SMNVEV (reference sequence). The CDR3 runs to 14 residues. This CDR3 is CASSSGTLPYEQYF.

CDR3 protein: CASTQGALRGELFF. The gene calls are TRBV19 and TRBJ2-2; absent DNA, TCRdb's TRBD1 call cannot be checked. The CDR3 has 14 amino acids. The V gene's germline CDR1 is LNHDA and CDR2 SQIVND (reference sequence).

The CDR3 sequence is CASTPLPGQVVTGELFF. The chain recombines TRBV7-8 with TRBJ2-2; TCRdb's assignment of TRBD1 cannot be checked, as there is no DNA. Germline CDR1 and CDR2: SGHVS and FQNEAQ. This CDR3 contains 17 residues.

The chain is built from TRBV19 and TRBJ2-5. The CDR3 covers 13 residues. CDR1 is LNHDA and CDR2 is SQIVND in the germline V gene (reference sequence). This chain's CDR3 is CASSMLGGETQYF.

V and J are TRBV25-1 and TRBJ2-1; checking the TCRdb D call of TRBD2 is not possible without DNA. The CDR3 runs to 14 residues. From germline, CDR1 is MGHDK and CDR2 SYGVNS. The CDR3 sequence is CASKRDSRYNEQFF.

The V call is TRBV20-1, the J call TRBJ2-1; TCRdb proposes TRBD1, but this gene call is untestable without DNA. This CDR3 has 14 amino acids. Germline CDR1 reads DFQATT; CDR2 reads SNEGSKA (reference sequence). This CDR3 is CSARGGSSYNEQFF.

The gene calls are TRBV4-1 and TRBJ2-2; TCRdb picks TRBD2, but there is no DNA to check that call. Looked up from germline, CDR1 is MGHRA and CDR2 is YSYEKL. This CDR3 has 15 amino acids. CDR3: CASRSGGPNTGELFF.

This sequence joins TRBV6-1 and TRBJ1-1. The CDR3 runs to 13 residues. Germline V lookup: CDR1 MNHNS, CDR2 SASEGT. The CDR3 sequence: CASREDMNTEAFF.

The CDR3 spells CASSPGRPNEQYF. The chain links TRBV4-3 to TRBJ2-7; TCRdb's assignment of TRBD2 cannot be checked, as there is no DNA. This CDR3 spans 13 amino acids. CDR1 and CDR2 (germline): LGHNA, YSLEER.

This rearrangement joins TRBV4-3 to TRBJ1-3. CDR1 is LGHNA and CDR2 is YSLEER in the germline V gene. The length of the CDR3 is 15 residues. This CDR3 reads CASSPTQSSGNTIYF.

The chain couples TRBV20-1 to TRBJ2-3; the D gene TCRdb calls, TRBD2, cannot be checked with no DNA. The CDR3 loop spans 13 amino acids. CDR1 is DFQATT and CDR2 is SNEGSKA in the germline V gene (reference sequence). CDR3 protein: CSHTSGSTDTQYF.

The rearrangement links TRBV12-3 or TRBV12-4 to TRBJ1-3; TCRdb outputs TRBD1, but without DNA this stays unchecked. The CDR3 sequence is 14 residues long. CDR3 amino acids: CASLQGGTGNTIYF.

The V and J genes are TRBV4-3 and TRBJ2-2; TCRdb proposes TRBD2, but this gene call is untestable without DNA. This CDR3 is 16 amino acids long. The germline V gene encodes CDR1 LGHNA and CDR2 YSLEER. The CDR3 spells CASSQRLAGESGELFF.

The J gene is TRBJ2-7, the V gene TRBV5-6. The germline V gene encodes CDR1 SGHDT and CDR2 YYEEEE. The CDR3 has 13 amino acids. This chain's CDR3 is CASSLTDVYEQYF.

The J gene is TRBJ2-1, the V gene TRBV4-2; there is no DNA to check the TCRdb D call of TRBD1. Germline CDR1 LGHNA, CDR2 YNFKEQ. The CDR3 is made up of 18 amino acids. The CDR3 sequence is CASSQEAWDRGLYNEQFF.

The rearrangement joins TRBV16 to TRBJ2-1; the D call from TCRdb, TRBD2, cannot be confirmed without DNA. In germline, CDR1 is KGHSY, CDR2 FQNENV. The CDR3 spans 16 residues. This CDR3 reads CASSQSPLARYNEQFF.